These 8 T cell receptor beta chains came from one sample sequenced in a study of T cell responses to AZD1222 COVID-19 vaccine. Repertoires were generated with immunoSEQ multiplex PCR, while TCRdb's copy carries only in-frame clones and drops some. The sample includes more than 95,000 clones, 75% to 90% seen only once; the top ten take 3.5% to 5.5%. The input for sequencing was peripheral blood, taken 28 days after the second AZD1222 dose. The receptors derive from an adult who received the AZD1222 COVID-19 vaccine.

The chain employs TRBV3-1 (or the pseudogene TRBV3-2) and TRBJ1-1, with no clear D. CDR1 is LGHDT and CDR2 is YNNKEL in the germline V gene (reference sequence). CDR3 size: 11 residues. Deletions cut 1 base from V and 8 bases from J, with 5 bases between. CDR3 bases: TGTGCCAGCAGCCAAGCGTCAGAAGCTTTCTTT. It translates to CASSQASEAFF.

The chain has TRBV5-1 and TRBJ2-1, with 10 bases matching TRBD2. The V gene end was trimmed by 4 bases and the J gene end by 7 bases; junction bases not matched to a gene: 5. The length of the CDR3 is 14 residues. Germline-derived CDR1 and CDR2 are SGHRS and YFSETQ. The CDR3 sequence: CASSTSTSGNEQFF. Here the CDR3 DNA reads TGCGCCAGCAGCACATCGACTAGCGGGAATGAGCAGTTCTTC.

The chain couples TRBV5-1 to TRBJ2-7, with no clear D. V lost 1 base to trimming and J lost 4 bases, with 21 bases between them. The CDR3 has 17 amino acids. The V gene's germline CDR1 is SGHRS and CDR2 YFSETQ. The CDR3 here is CASSLTIVGRPFYEQYF. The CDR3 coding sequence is TGCGCCAGCAGCTTGACAATCGTCGGCAGGCCGTTTTACGAGCAGTACTTC.

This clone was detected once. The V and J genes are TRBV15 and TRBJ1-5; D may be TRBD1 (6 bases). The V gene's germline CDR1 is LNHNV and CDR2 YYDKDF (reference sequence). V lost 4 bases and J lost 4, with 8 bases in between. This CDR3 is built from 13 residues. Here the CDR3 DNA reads TGTGCCACCAGCACAACAGGGAATCAGCCCCAGCATTTT. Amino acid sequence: CATSTTGNQPQHF. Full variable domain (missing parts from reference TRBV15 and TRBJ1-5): DAMVIQNPRYQVTQFGKPVTLSCSQTLNHNVMYWYQQKSSQAPKLLFHYYDKDFNNEADTPDNFQSRRPNTSFCFLDIRSPGLGDTAMYLCATSTTGNQPQHFGDGTRLSIL.

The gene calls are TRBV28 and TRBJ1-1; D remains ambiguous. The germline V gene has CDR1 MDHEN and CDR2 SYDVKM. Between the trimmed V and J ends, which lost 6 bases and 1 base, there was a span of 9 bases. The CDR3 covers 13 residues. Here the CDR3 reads CASSLIRNTEAFF. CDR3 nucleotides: TGTGCCAGCAGCCTGATAAGGAACACTGAAGCTTTCTTT.

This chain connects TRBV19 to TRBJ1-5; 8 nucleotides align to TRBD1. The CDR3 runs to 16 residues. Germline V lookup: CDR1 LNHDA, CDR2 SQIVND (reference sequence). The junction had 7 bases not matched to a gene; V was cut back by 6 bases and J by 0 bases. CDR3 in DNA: TGTGCCAGTAGACTCAGGGGGCCCTATAGCAATCAGCCCCAGCATTTT. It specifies CASRLRGPYSNQPQHF.

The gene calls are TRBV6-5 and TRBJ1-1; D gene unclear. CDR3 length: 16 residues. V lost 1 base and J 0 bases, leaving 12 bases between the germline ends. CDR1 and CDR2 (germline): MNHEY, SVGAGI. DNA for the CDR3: TGTGCCAGCAGTTACTTAACCGGACGGTTGAACACTGAAGCTTTCTTT. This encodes CASSYLTGRLNTEAFF.

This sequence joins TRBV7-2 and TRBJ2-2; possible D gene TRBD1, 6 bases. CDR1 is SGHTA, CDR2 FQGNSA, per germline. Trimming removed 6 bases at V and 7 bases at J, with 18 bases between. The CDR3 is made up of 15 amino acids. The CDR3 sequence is CASSLSGPGDGELFF. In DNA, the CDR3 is TGTGCCAGCAGTCTTTCGGGCCCAGGGGACGGGGAGCTGTTTTTT.